This note documents a single T cell receptor (beta chain) sequence. The antigen remains unidentified. The CDR3 has 13 residues. CDR1 is MNHEY and CDR2 is SVGAGI in the germline V gene. The ends were cut back, 6 bases at V and 2 bases at J, with 9 bases in the middle. The sample belongs to a study of cytomegalovirus exposure and HLA in healthy donors. Broader study findings: Rare TCR sequences predominated, though certain public TCRs were found in many donors. Other equally common chains were less clonally expanded than HLA-associated TCR beta chains, a later analysis showed. In a later analysis, V- and J-gene trimming of beta chains associated with a DCLRE1C missense variant, replicated independently.

60 Vbeta and 13 Jbeta primers were used in PCR. This table comes from immunoSEQ multiplex PCR, and its TCRdb copy is limited to in-frame clones, with some not included. The sample lists 150,000 or so clones; around 82% were seen once. The V gene is TRBV6-5, the J gene TRBJ2-3; D remains ambiguous. Sample: PBMCs. The source is a woman aged 40 to 50 in good health and CMV-seropositive. The CDR3 DNA sequence: TGTGCCAGCAGCCCTATCGACACAGATACGCAGTATTTT. It codes for CASSPIDTDTQYF.